This T cell receptor beta chain is drawn from a study of glioma-infiltrating T cells. Amplification of TCR alpha and beta CDR3 regions from RNA used iRepertoire nested multiplex PCR. Using its own MiXCR run on the multiplex PCR reads, TCRdb lists one record per CDR3 protein. In the table there are about 99,000 distinct CDR3 sequences, less than 30% of which are singletons. This clonotype has ten or more counts. Germline lookup yields CDR1 LGHNA and CDR2 YSLEER. Trimming took 3 bases from V and 0 from J, leaving 14 bases between them. The CDR3 is made up of 16 amino acids. The sequence was collected from a human donor with low-grade glioma or glioblastoma, undergoing nonglioma brain surgery, or in good health (not recorded which). Sequencing was performed on glioma tissue, nonneoplastic brain tissue, or PBMCs (not recorded which). The genes are TRBV4-3 and TRBJ1-1; a possible D gene is TRBD1 (6 bases). The CDR3 sequence: CASSHQPDSLNTEAFF. The DNA of the CDR3 is TGCGCCAGCAGCCACCAACCGGACAGCTTGAACACTGAAGCTTTCTTT.